This TCR beta chain is from a study of T cells after yellow fever vaccination. TCRdb re-called the 5' RACE reads with MiXCR, one entry per CDR3 protein. The sample includes 400,000 or so distinct CDR3 sequences, around a sixth of them seen just once. V lost 3 bases and J 0 bases, leaving 6 bases between the germline ends. Germline loops: CDR1 SGHDT, CDR2 YYEEEE. CDR3 length: 13 residues. The sequence was collected from a man between 18 and 29 years old who received the YFV17D yellow fever vaccine. The input for sequencing was PBMCs, taken before the yellow fever booster vaccination. This chain uses TRBV5-6 with TRBJ1-2, with D maybe TRBD1 (5 bases). DNA for the CDR3: TGTGCCAGCAGCTCGGGACCTAACTATGGCTACACCTTC. It specifies CASSSGPNYGYTF.